Listed below are T cell receptor beta chains from one sample, sequenced in a study of neoadjuvant nivolumab and ipilimumab in lung cancer. The repertoire was sequenced with immunoSEQ multiplex PCR; TCRdb's copy has only in-frame clones and lacks some. The repertoire holds some 25,000 clones, more than 75% seen once, with 15% to 20% in the top ten. The source was tumor tissue, collected after neoadjuvant nivolumab, alone or with ipilimumab, at or shortly before surgery. The receptors stem from an adult with non-small cell lung cancer. Each CDR3 is given with its conserved first and last residue. Fields, in order: V gene, J gene, D gene, clone size, CDR3 protein, CDR3 DNA. D genes are given only for firm matches. The size entry is marked missing in some rows and otherwise reads once, few, many or a size class.

>TRBV6-5|TRBJ1-1|NA|NA
CASSYFGDTEAFF
TGTGCCAGCAGTTACTTCGGGGACACTGAAGCTTTCTTT
>TRBV6-6|TRBJ2-2|NA|NA
CASKRGTNTGELFF
TGTGCCAGCAAACGCGGGACGAACACCGGGGAGCTGTTTTTT
>TRBV19|TRBJ2-7|NA|NA
CASSRTAMTYEQYF
TGTGCCAGTAGTAGGACGGCTATGACCTACGAGCAGTACTTC
>TRBV10-2|TRBJ2-7|TRBD1|NA
CASRAGTGASEQYF
TGCGCCAGCAGAGCCGGGACAGGGGCCAGCGAGCAGTACTTC
>TRBV10-3|TRBJ2-6|TRBD1|NA
CAISETGTGVGANVLTF
TGTGCCATCAGTGAGACTGGCACAGGGGTCGGGGCCAACGTCCTGACTTTC
>TRBV20-1|TRBJ1-2|NA|NA
CSASVFYGYTF
TGCAGTGCTAGTGTCTTCTATGGCTACACCTTC
>TRBV5-6|TRBJ2-7|NA|NA
CASRPGQEKSEQYF
TGTGCCAGCCGTCCGGGGCAGGAAAAATCCGAGCAGTACTTC
>TRBV2|TRBJ1-1|TRBD1|NA
CASRAGQGPTEAFF
TGTGCCAGCAGGGCCGGACAGGGGCCAACAGAGGCTTTCTTT
>TRBV9|TRBJ1-2|NA|NA
CASSVEDSRNYGYTF
TGTGCCAGCAGCGTAGAGGACTCGCGAAACTATGGCTACACCTTC
>TRBV5-6|TRBJ1-2|TRBD1|few
CASSPTGGATFGYTF
TGTGCCAGCAGCCCAACAGGGGGAGCGACGTTTGGCTACACCTTC
>TRBV15|TRBJ2-1|NA|NA
CATSRDRNEQFF
TGTGCCACCAGCAGAGACAGGAATGAGCAGTTCTTC
>TRBV5-1|TRBJ1-2|TRBD1|NA
CASSSGTGDGYTF
TGCGCCAGCAGCTCCGGGACAGGGGATGGCTACACCTTC
>TRBV18|TRBJ2-7|NA|few
CASSPQGGEQYF
TGTGCCAGCTCACCACAAGGGGGGGAGCAGTACTTC
>TRBV5-4|TRBJ2-1|NA|NA
CASTDGGTRKGLYNEQFF
TGTGCCAGCACCGATGGGGGGACGCGGAAAGGACTCTACAATGAGCAGTTCTTC
>TRBV19|TRBJ1-1|NA|NA
CASSVHTLNTEAFF
TGTGCCAGTAGTGTTCATACTTTGAACACTGAAGCTTTCTTT
>TRBV11-2|TRBJ1-1|NA|NA
CASSLEAGVGTEAFF
TGTGCCAGCAGCTTAGAGGCAGGGGTGGGCACTGAAGCTTTCTTT
>TRBV6-5|TRBJ2-7|TRBD1|NA
CASSYSRQGAHEQYF
TGTGCCAGCAGTTACTCCAGACAGGGGGCCCACGAGCAGTACTTC
>TRBV6-5|TRBJ2-3|TRBD2|NA
CASRRTSGGTDTQYF
TGTGCCAGCAGAAGGACTAGCGGGGGCACAGATACGCAGTATTTT
>TRBV7-9|TRBJ1-2|TRBD1|NA
CASSKGGQGYGYTF
TGTGCCAGCAGCAAAGGTGGACAGGGTTATGGCTACACCTTC
>TRBV6-1|TRBJ1-3|NA|NA
CASSEGVGGGSGNTIYF
TGTGCCAGCAGTGAAGGGGTTGGGGGAGGTTCTGGAAACACCATATATTTT
>TRBV6-1|TRBJ1-3|TRBD1|NA
CASSDKTGGGNTIYF
TGTGCCAGCAGTGATAAGACAGGGGGTGGAAACACCATATATTTT
>TRBV25-1|TRBJ1-5|TRBD1|NA
CASSGTGLNQPQHF
TGTGCCAGCAGCGGGACAGGGCTCAATCAGCCCCAGCATTTT